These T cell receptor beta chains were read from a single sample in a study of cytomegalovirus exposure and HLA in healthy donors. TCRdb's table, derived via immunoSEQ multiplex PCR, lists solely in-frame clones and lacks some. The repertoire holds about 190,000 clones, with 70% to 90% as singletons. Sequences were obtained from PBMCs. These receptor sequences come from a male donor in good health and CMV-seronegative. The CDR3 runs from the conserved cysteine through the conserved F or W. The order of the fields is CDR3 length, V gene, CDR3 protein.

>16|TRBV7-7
CASSLNRGGDTGELFF
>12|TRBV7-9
CSSSLSLNEQFF
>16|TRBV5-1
CASSLGPGGGNQPQHF
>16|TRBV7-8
CASSLESGYGDYGYTF
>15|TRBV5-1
CASRGLAENTGELFF
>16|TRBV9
CASTRGHQTNTGELFF
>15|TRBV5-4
CASSLGQSSYNEQFF
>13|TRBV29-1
CSAMTGKNTEAFF
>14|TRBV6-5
CASSPAGRNYEQYF
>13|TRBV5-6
CASSLGTGGEQYF
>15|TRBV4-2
CASSQGSGQGETQYF
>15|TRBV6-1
CASSVDRTGANVLTF
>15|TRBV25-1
CASSDPGLGNTEAFF
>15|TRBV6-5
CASSPIQGSYNEQFF
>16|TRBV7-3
CASSSGLGAGTDTQYF
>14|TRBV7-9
CATEDRGVSYEQYF
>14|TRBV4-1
CASSQDTVFYGYPF
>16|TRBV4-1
CASSRGQGASNEKLFF
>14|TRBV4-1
CASSPGPRDEKLFF
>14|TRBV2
CASSEDRGYYGYTF
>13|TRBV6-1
CASVGQFGQPQHF
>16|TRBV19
CASLKGDRGRWTEAFF
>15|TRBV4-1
CASSQDPNSGQPQHF
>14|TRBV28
CASSRRQALYEQYF
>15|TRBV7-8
CASSLAGEGDHGYPF
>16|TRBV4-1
CASSQDGTEYNSPLHF
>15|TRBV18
CASCASLTGADTQYF
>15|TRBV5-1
CASSRTGGAGETQYF
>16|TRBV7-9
CASRPSGTGVIGELFF
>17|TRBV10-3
CAINKTNGTGSPYEQYF
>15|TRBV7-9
CASSGSGSSYNEQFF
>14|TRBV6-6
CASSPGTLYNEQFF
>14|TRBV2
CASSGTTGYYGYTF
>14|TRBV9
CASSVTGAHNEQFF
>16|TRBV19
CASSTFAGTGGYEQYF
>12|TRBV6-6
CASSYQGETQYF
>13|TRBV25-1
CASQDRGQHGYTF
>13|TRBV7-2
CASSLGDRVEQFF
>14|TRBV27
CASSFVARGDTQYF
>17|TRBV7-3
CASSRNPPGQGATRQYF
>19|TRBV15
CATTQVRREGHSSYYEQYF
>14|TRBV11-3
CASSLHGGVTEAFF
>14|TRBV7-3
CASSLGTTTGELFF